This T cell receptor beta chain was obtained from a study of blood T cell repertoires in COVID-19. Whole-study context: Samples came from the United States, Italy and Spain, spanning acute and convalescent COVID-19.

Germline CDR1 reads SGHRS; CDR2 reads YFSETQ. Unmatched junction bases numbered 17, after V lost 5 bases and J lost 5 bases. The CDR3 is made up of 17 amino acids. Libraries were prepared by immunoSEQ multiplex PCR; TCRdb keeps only in-frame clonotypes and omits some of them. This table has around 500,000 clones, 80% to 90% appearing once. The V gene is TRBV5-1, the J gene TRBJ2-7, with 9 bases matching TRBD1. The sequence came from a human donor in a cohort sampled during active COVID-19. The sample comprised peripheral blood. CDR3: CASSQTGQGRIADEQYF. The CDR3 DNA is TGCGCCAGCAGTCAAACGGGACAGGGAAGAATAGCCGACGAGCAGTACTTC. The full variable domain, in which reference TRBV5-1 and TRBJ2-7 provide the parts outside the CDR3, is KAGVTQTPRYLIKTRGQQVTLSCSPISGHRSVSWYQQTPGQGLQFLFEYFSETQRNKGNFPGRFSGRQFSNSRSEMNVSTLELGDSALYLCASSQTGQGRIADEQYFGPGTRLTVT.